The 14 T cell receptor beta chains listed next were all sequenced from one sample in a study of OX40 agonist ivuxolimab in advanced cancers. Clones were sequenced by immunoSEQ multiplex PCR, and TCRdb holds only the in-frame ones, with some missing. This sample yields roughly 80,000 clones, of which around 86% are seen a single time; roughly 0.35% belongs to the top ten. The source was CD4+ or CD8+ T cells sorted from blood, collected in a trial of the OX40 agonist ivuxolimab. The receptors were gathered from an adult with an advanced solid tumor such as melanoma, head and neck, liver or kidney cancer.

This clone was observed once. The V gene is TRBV14, the J gene TRBJ2-1; D uncertain. With 0 bases removed from V and 3 bases from J, the gap between germline ends came to 12 bases. Per germline, CDR1 SGHDN and CDR2 FVKESK. This CDR3 comprises 16 residues. The CDR3 reads CASSQEGWQSYNEQFF. The CDR3 bases are TGTGCCAGCAGCCAAGAAGGATGGCAGAGCTACAATGAGCAGTTCTTC. The variable domain in full, with the rest retrieved from reference TRBV14 and TRBJ2-1, is EAGVTQFPSHSVIEKGQTVTLRCDPISGHDNLYWYRRVMGKEIKFLLHFVKESKQDESGMPNNRFLAERTGGTYSTLKVQPAELEDSGVYFCASSQEGWQSYNEQFFGPGTRLTVL.

This chain links TRBV15 with TRBJ2-5; TRBD1 matches 10 bases. V dropped 3 bases and J dropped 2; count of bases not matched to a gene: 0. Germline V gene data show CDR1 as LNHNV and CDR2 as YYDKDF (reference sequence). There are 14 residues in the CDR3. The DNA for the CDR3 is TGTGCCACCAGCAGGGACAGGGGGCAAGAGACCCAGTACTTC. This encodes CATSRDRGQETQYF.

This clone occurred once. The rearrangement uses TRBV29-1 and TRBJ1-1, with D possibly matching TRBD1 (5 bases). V gave up 7 bases and J gave up 1 base, with 13 bases separating them. CDR1 and CDR2 from the germline V gene are SQVTM and ANQGSEA. The CDR3 sequence is 13 residues long. The CDR3 loop reads CSGGLGTNTEAFF. In DNA form, the CDR3 reads TGCAGCGGGGGCCTCGGGACGAACACTGAAGCTTTCTTT.

The rearrangement joins TRBV27 to TRBJ1-3; D remains unclear. The germline CDR1 and CDR2 sequences are MNHEY and SMNVEV (reference sequence). This CDR3 spans 14 amino acids. V was trimmed by 2 bases and J by 1 base, leaving 6 bases between them. As DNA, the CDR3 is TGTGCCAGCAGTTTACGGGGTTCTGGAAACACCATATATTTT. It specifies CASSLRGSGNTIYF.

The chain combines TRBV18 with TRBJ2-2, with 11 nucleotides matching TRBD1. The J segment lost 4 bases and the V segment lost 0 bases, leaving 4 bases of the junction unmatched. The germline V gene has CDR1 KGHSH and CDR2 LQKENI. The CDR3 is 17 amino acids. The CDR3 reads CASSPPGQGVLTGELFF. CDR3 nucleotides: TGTGCCAGCTCACCACCGGGACAGGGGGTTCTCACCGGGGAGCTGTTTTTT.

J is TRBJ1-3 and V is TRBV30; a possible D gene is TRBD1 (5 bases). The germline V and J ends were trimmed by 1 base and 2 bases, with 6 bases remaining between them. Germline lookup yields CDR1 GTSNPN and CDR2 SVGIG (reference sequence). This CDR3 has 13 amino acids. The DNA of the CDR3 is TGTGCCTGGAGTGCGGGGCCTGGAAACACCATATATTTT. As protein: CAWSAGPGNTIYF.

The chain has TRBV28 and TRBJ1-5; possibly TRBD1 for D (6 bases). Trimming took off 2 bases at V and 2 bases at J, with 22 bases between the two ends. The germline gives CDR1 MDHEN, CDR2 SYDVKM. The CDR3 length is 19 residues. CDR3 sequence (DNA): TGTGCCAGCAGTTTAGCATCCACAGCAATCGGGGGCCGCAATCAGCCCCAGCATTTT. Translating it yields CASSLASTAIGGRNQPQHF.

The chain links TRBV4-3 to TRBJ2-1; TRBD2 matches 7 bases. V was pared by 1 base and J by 0 bases, with 6 bases of the junction left unmatched. This CDR3 contains 17 residues. The germline V gene encodes CDR1 LGHNA and CDR2 YSLEER. Here the CDR3 reads CASSQVIRTSSYNEQFF. The CDR3 nucleotides read TGCGCCAGCAGCCAAGTAATTCGGACTAGCTCCTACAATGAGCAGTTCTTC.

The genes are TRBV19 and TRBJ1-5, with 10 bases identical to TRBD1. CDR1 LNHDA and CDR2 SQIVND come from the germline V gene (reference sequence). CDR3 size: 16 residues. Losses at the gene ends were 5 bases for V and 3 bases for J; bases not matched to a gene: 7. CDR3 loop: CASSGRDRGINQPQHF. CDR3 DNA: TGTGCCAGTAGTGGACGGGACAGGGGAATCAATCAGCCCCAGCATTTT.

This chain joins TRBV9 and TRBJ2-5; 7 bases are shared with TRBD1. The CDR3 spans 16 residues. Germline trimming cut 0 bases from V and 1 base from J; bases unmatched to any gene: 6. CDR1 SGDLS and CDR2 YYNGEE come from the germline V gene. The CDR3 nucleotides are TGTGCCAGCAGCGTAGGATGGGGGACAGCCCAAGAGACCCAGTACTTC. Amino acid sequence: CASSVGWGTAQETQYF.

This chain uses TRBV5-4 with TRBJ2-3; no clear D. CDR3 length: 15 amino acids. Trimming pared 0 bases from V and 0 bases from J, leaving 8 bases between. In germline, CDR1 is SGHNT, CDR2 YYREEE (reference sequence). CDR3 loop: CASSLERASTDTQYF. For the CDR3, the DNA is TGTGCCAGCAGCTTGGAAAGGGCTAGCACAGATACGCAGTATTTT.

V is TRBV5-1 and J is TRBJ2-3; D not resolved. The CDR3 length is 16 residues. The V gene lost 3 bases and the J gene lost 1 base, with 15 bases spanning the gap. Germline CDR1 and CDR2: SGHRS and YFSETQ. CDR3 sequence: CASSWESFTGTDTQYF. The CDR3 nucleotides are TGCGCCAGCAGCTGGGAATCGTTTACAGGCACAGATACGCAGTATTTT.

The chain combines TRBV5-8 with TRBJ1-2; no definite D call. CDR3 length: 13 residues. The V gene lost 0 bases and the J gene lost 4 bases, with 7 bases spanning the gap. The V gene's germline CDR1 is SGHTS and CDR2 YDEGEE. The chain's CDR3 is CASSLDALYGYTF. The CDR3 DNA follows: TGTGCCAGCAGCTTGGATGCCCTCTATGGCTACACCTTC. Filled out from reference TRBV5-8 and TRBJ1-2, the complete variable domain reads EAGVTQSPTHLIKTRGQQATLRCSPISGHTSVYWYQQALGLGLQFLLWYDEGEERNRGNFPPRFSGRQFPNYSSELNVNALELEDSALYLCASSLDALYGYTFGSGTRLTVV.

The chain has TRBV7-3 and TRBJ2-1; 7 nucleotides line up with TRBD2. This CDR3 contains 16 residues. Germline V gene data show CDR1 as SGHTA and CDR2 as FQGTGA. J gave up 5 bases and V 5 bases, and 12 bases lay outside the gene matches. DNA for the CDR3: TGTGCCAGCAGCCTCAGAGGGGCGGGAGAGCACAATGAGCAGTTCTTC. Protein: CASSLRGAGEHNEQFF.